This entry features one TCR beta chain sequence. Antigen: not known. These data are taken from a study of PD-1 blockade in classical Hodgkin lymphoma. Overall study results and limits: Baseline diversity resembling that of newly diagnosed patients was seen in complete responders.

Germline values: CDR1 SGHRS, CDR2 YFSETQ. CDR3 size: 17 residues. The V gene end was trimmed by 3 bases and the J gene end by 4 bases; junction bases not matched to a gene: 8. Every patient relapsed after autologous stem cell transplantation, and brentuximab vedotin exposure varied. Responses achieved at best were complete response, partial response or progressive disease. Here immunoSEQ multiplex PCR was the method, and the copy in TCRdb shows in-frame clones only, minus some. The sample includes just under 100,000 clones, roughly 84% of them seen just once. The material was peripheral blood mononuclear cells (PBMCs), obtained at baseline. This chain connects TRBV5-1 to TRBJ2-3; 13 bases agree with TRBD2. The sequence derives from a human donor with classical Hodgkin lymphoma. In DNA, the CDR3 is TGCGCCAGCAGCTCCCTACTAGCGGGAGGGCATGCAGATACGCAGTATTTT. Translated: CASSSLLAGGHADTQYF.